This entry is about one TCR beta chain. Its antigen is unknown. This entry is derived from a study of cytomegalovirus exposure and HLA in healthy donors. The wider study: The 100 to 150 validation repertoires and the roughly 690 first-cohort repertoires shared a platform, a later analysis reported.

Germline CDR1 reads KGHSY; CDR2 reads FQNENV. Trimming took 1 base from V and 5 from J; bases not matched to a gene: 8. This CDR3 contains 16 residues. Profiling relied on immunoSEQ multiplex PCR, and the TCRdb table lists in-frame clones only, not all of them. The sample carries roughly 50,000 clones, approximately 90% recorded once. Notes on the study in general: It was fewer than 200 TCR beta chains that were listed as cytomegalovirus-associated.

The J gene is TRBJ2-1, the V gene TRBV16; 7 nucleotides align to TRBD2. The TCR originated in a man between 18 and 29 years old in good health and CMV-seronegative. Material for sequencing was PBMCs. CDR3 coding DNA: TGTGCCAGCAGCCAATTGGGAACTAGCGATCACAATGAGCAGTTCTTC. Its translation is CASSQLGTSDHNEQFF.